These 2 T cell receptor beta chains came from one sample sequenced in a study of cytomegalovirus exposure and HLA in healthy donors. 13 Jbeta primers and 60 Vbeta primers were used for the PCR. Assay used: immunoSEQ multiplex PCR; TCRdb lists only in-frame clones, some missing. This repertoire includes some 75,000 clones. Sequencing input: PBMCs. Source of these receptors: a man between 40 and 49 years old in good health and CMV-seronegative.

The chain's CDR3 is CASNSDIGNTIYF. In DNA form, the CDR3 reads TGCGCCAGCAACTCGGACATCGGAAACACCATATATTTT. The gene calls are TRBV5-1 and TRBJ1-3, with D possibly being TRBD1 (5 bases). CDR1 SGHRS and CDR2 YFSETQ come from the germline V gene. This CDR3 spans 13 amino acids. V was pared by 6 bases and J by 4 bases, with 11 bases between.

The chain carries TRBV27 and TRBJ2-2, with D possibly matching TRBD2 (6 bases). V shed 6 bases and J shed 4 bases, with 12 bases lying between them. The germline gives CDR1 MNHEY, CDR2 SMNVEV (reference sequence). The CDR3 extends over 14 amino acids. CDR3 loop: CASSERAGTGELFF. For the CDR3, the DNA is TGTGCCAGCAGCGAGCGGGCGGGCACCGGGGAGCTGTTTTTT.